This passage covers 30 T cell receptor beta chains from one sample sequenced in a study of shared clonotypes between healthy human individuals. Using immunoSEQ multiplex PCR, the repertoire was profiled, and TCRdb retains in-frame clones only, with some absent. The repertoire holds millions of clones, with roughly 96% as singletons. What was sequenced was naive CD4+ T cells sorted from blood. Described subset: CD45RA+ positively selected. The receptors shown here come from a man aged 18 to 29 in good health.

In DNA, the CDR3 is TGTGCCAGCAGCTTAGATCCCGGGAACTACGAGCAGTACTTC. The encoded protein is CASSLDPGNYEQYF. The chain links TRBV11-2 to TRBJ2-7, with D possibly matching TRBD2 (5 bases). This CDR3 has 14 residues. Looked up from germline, CDR1 is SGHAT and CDR2 is FQNNGV. V was cut by 0 bases and J by 3 bases, with 9 bases left in between. Complete variable domain (other parts from reference TRBV11-2 and TRBJ2-7): EAGVAQSPRYKIIEKRQSVAFWCNPISGHATLYWYQQILGQGPKLLIQFQNNGVVDDSQLPKDRFSAERLKGVDSTLKIQPAKLEDSAVYLCASSLDPGNYEQYFGPGTRLTVT.

The J gene is TRBJ2-3, the V gene TRBV5-1; a weak D match, TRBD2 (6 bases). Trimming removed 0 bases from V and 3 bases from J, with 14 bases in between. The CDR3 totals 16 residues. CDR1 and CDR2 from the germline V gene are SGHRS and YFSETQ. CDR3 in DNA: TGCGCCAGCAGCTTGGCCGGGAGCTTTTTTACAGATACGCAGTATTTT. Translating gives CASSLAGSFFTDTQYF.

The chain recombines TRBV19 with TRBJ1-5; D not resolved. The CDR3 has 16 amino acids. Looked up from germline, CDR1 is LNHDA and CDR2 is SQIVND (reference sequence). Trimming stripped 3 bases from V and 2 bases from J, with 14 bases between. The CDR3 loop is CASSISGTSGNQPQHF. Here the CDR3 DNA reads TGTGCCAGTAGTATTTCGGGCACCTCGGGCAATCAGCCCCAGCATTTT.

The chain employs TRBV7-9 and TRBJ2-7, with a tentative D call TRBD1 (6 bases). This CDR3 is 15 amino acids long. V was clipped by 0 bases and J by 2 bases, with 11 bases between them. From germline, CDR1 is SEHNR and CDR2 FQNEAQ (reference sequence). The CDR3 nucleotides read TGTGCCAGCAGCTTAGCGGGGGCCGTACCCTACGAGCAGTACTTC. It is translated as CASSLAGAVPYEQYF.

J is TRBJ2-5 and V is TRBV6-5; tentative D call: TRBD1 (6 bases). Germline assignment: CDR1 MNHEY and CDR2 SVGAGI. Trimming removed 5 bases from V and 5 bases from J, with 18 bases in between. The CDR3 extends over 15 amino acids. As DNA, the CDR3 is TGTGCCAGCAGTAGGAATCCCCTCACAGGGGAGACCCAGTACTTC. Amino acid sequence: CASSRNPLTGETQYF.

The chain has TRBV5-5 and TRBJ1-1; the D gene is possibly TRBD1 (5 bases). V was trimmed by 4 bases and J by 1 base, leaving 17 bases between them. The CDR3 has 16 amino acids. Germline CDR1 is SGHKS and CDR2 is YYEKEE (reference sequence). CDR3 region: CASSPGTVEQNTEAFF. Written as DNA, the CDR3 is TGTGCCAGCAGCCCCGGGACTGTAGAGCAGAACACTGAAGCTTTCTTT.

The chain carries TRBV14 and TRBJ2-1; a possible D gene is TRBD2 (6 bases). Trimming left V 1 base short and J 3 bases short, with 13 bases between. The CDR3 is made up of 16 amino acids. CDR1 and CDR2 (germline): SGHDN, FVKESK. CDR3 sequence: CASSQGWRAVYNEQFF. The CDR3 coding sequence is TGTGCCAGCAGCCAAGGCTGGAGGGCCGTCTACAATGAGCAGTTCTTC.

The V call is TRBV5-1, the J call TRBJ2-3; 11 nucleotides agree with TRBD1. The J segment lost 5 bases and the V segment lost 4 bases, leaving 9 bases of the junction unmatched. This CDR3 is 16 amino acids long. Looked up from germline, CDR1 is SGHRS and CDR2 is YFSETQ. This chain's CDR3 is CASSHAGTGGLDTQYF. The CDR3 nucleotides read TGCGCCAGCAGCCACGCCGGGACAGGGGGTTTAGATACGCAGTATTTT.

Only one count was recorded for this clone. The chain uses TRBV5-1 and TRBJ2-3; D not certain. The CDR3 runs to 11 residues. The ends were cut back, 6 bases at V and 5 bases at J, with 7 bases in the middle. Germline CDR1 reads SGHRS; CDR2 reads YFSETQ. DNA of the CDR3: TGCGCCAGCACGCTCCAAGATACGCAGTATTTT. It is translated as CASTLQDTQYF.

V and J are TRBV9 and TRBJ2-5, with TRBD2 matching over 8 bases. Germline CDR1 and CDR2: SGDLS and YYNGEE. The length of the CDR3 is 15 residues. V was pared by 3 bases and J by 4 bases, with 8 bases of the junction left unmatched. CDR3 amino acids: CASSGTSRSRETQYF. CDR3 DNA: TGTGCCAGCAGCGGGACTAGCCGGAGTCGAGAGACCCAGTACTTC.

The chain combines TRBV19 with TRBJ2-5; D might be TRBD2 (6 bases). CDR3 length: 14 residues. V was clipped by 5 bases and J by 5 bases, with 15 bases between them. The V gene's germline CDR1 is LNHDA and CDR2 SQIVND (reference sequence). The DNA for the CDR3 is TGTGCCAGTAGTTTTAGACTAGGTAGCGAGACCCAGTACTTC. It yields the protein CASSFRLGSETQYF.

The chain combines TRBV4-3 with TRBJ2-3, with D maybe TRBD2 (5 bases). Germline V gene data show CDR1 as LGHNA and CDR2 as YSLEER. The CDR3 totals 14 residues. Trimming removed 0 bases from V and 3 bases from J, with 7 bases in between. The CDR3 nucleotides read TGCGCCAGCAGCCAAGATTGGAGGACAGATACGCAGTATTTT. Translated, it gives CASSQDWRTDTQYF.

This chain uses TRBV18 with TRBJ2-5, with 12 bases aligning to TRBD2. V lost 4 bases to trimming and J lost 4 bases; unmatched junction nucleotides: 4. Germline loops: CDR1 KGHSH, CDR2 LQKENI. CDR3 size: 15 residues. In DNA, the CDR3 is TGTGCCAGCTCACAACGACTAGCGGGAGTAGAGACCCAGTACTTC. Amino acids: CASSQRLAGVETQYF.

The CDR3 bases are TGTGCCAGCAGTTTATTGCGGAACACCGGGGAGCTGTTTTTT. Residues: CASSLLRNTGELFF. The gene calls are TRBV6-5 and TRBJ2-2; D unclear. The CDR3 has 14 residues. Germline lookup yields CDR1 MNHEY and CDR2 SVGAGI. Between the trimmed V and J ends, which lost 4 bases and 1 base, there was a span of 7 bases.

The chain links TRBV2 to TRBJ1-1; D perhaps matches TRBD1 (5 bases). The CDR3 sequence is 14 residues long. Trimming shortened V by 7 bases and J by 0 bases, and 12 bases separated the two germline ends. CDR1 SNHLY and CDR2 FYNNEI come from the germline V gene. CDR3 DNA: TGTGCCAGCACAATGGACACAATGAACACTGAAGCTTTCTTT. This encodes CASTMDTMNTEAFF.

This clone was seen a single time. This chain connects TRBV28 to TRBJ1-2; D gene unclear. Germline CDR1 is MDHEN and CDR2 is SYDVKM. The CDR3 is made up of 15 amino acids. Deletions cut 2 bases from V and 0 bases from J, with 10 bases between. The CDR3 is CASSLTDLANYGYTF. CDR3 nucleotide sequence: TGTGCCAGCAGTTTAACGGATCTAGCTAACTATGGCTACACCTTC.

The chain combines TRBV9 with TRBJ2-3; 11 bases are shared with TRBD2. Germline V gene lookup returns CDR1 SGDLS and CDR2 YYNGEE. This CDR3 comprises 16 residues. Trimming removed 1 base from V and 0 bases from J; junction bases left unmatched: 1. CDR3 residues: CASSVLAGGSTDTQYF. In nucleotides, the CDR3 is TGTGCCAGCAGCGTACTAGCGGGGGGCAGCACAGATACGCAGTATTTT. Filled out from reference TRBV9 and TRBJ2-3, the complete variable domain reads DSGVTQTPKHLITATGQRVTLRCSPRSGDLSVYWYQQSLDQGLQFLIQYYNGEERAKGNILERFSAQQFPDLHSELNLSSLELGDSALYFCASSVLAGGSTDTQYFGPGTRLTVL.

V gene TRBV5-1 combines with J gene TRBJ2-7; D gene uncertain. Per the germline V gene, CDR1 is SGHRS and CDR2 is YFSETQ. The CDR3 consists of 14 residues. V was cut by 3 bases and J by 1 base, with 11 bases left in between. This CDR3 reads CASSSQTASYEQYF. For the CDR3, the DNA is TGCGCCAGCAGCTCCCAGACGGCATCCTACGAGCAGTACTTC.

This chain links TRBV5-6 with TRBJ2-6, with D maybe TRBD2 (6 bases). The CDR3 consists of 17 residues. Trimming removed 4 bases at V and 0 bases at J, with 14 bases between. The germline CDR1 and CDR2 sequences are SGHDT and YYEEEE. CDR3 bases: TGTGCCAGCAGCCTGGCGGGGCAGTCCTCTGGGGCCAACGTCCTGACTTTC. Its protein is CASSLAGQSSGANVLTF.

The chain has TRBV6-1 and TRBJ1-6; D is possibly TRBD1 (5 bases). Germline values: CDR1 MNHNS, CDR2 SASEGT. V was shortened by 4 bases and J by 9 bases, with 19 bases between the two germline ends. The CDR3 is made up of 16 amino acids. In DNA, the CDR3 is TGTGCCAGCAGTGGGGCGACAGCGTCCGCAGCTTCACCCCTCCACTTT. The encoded protein is CASSGATASAASPLHF.

V and J are TRBV19 and TRBJ2-1; the match to TRBD2 covers 11 bases. The length of the CDR3 is 16 residues. The V gene end was trimmed by 4 bases and the J gene end by 7 bases; junction bases not matched to a gene: 9. Germline V CDR1 and CDR2: LNHDA, SQIVND (reference sequence). The CDR3 nucleotides are TGTGCCAGTAGTAGAGTACTAGCGGGAGTGAAGAATGAGCAGTTCTTC. It yields the protein CASSRVLAGVKNEQFF.

The chain has TRBV19 and TRBJ1-2; D unresolved. The germline V and J ends were trimmed by 3 bases and 0 bases, with 8 bases remaining between them. CDR3 size: 14 residues. Germline V gene data show CDR1 as LNHDA and CDR2 as SQIVND (reference sequence). The CDR3 DNA reads TGTGCCAGTAGTATCCGGGGATCTAACTATGGCTACACCTTC. It is translated as CASSIRGSNYGYTF.

The chain uses TRBV7-2 and TRBJ2-3; TRBD2 is a possible D gene (6 bases). Germline values: CDR1 SGHTA, CDR2 FQGNSA. This CDR3 comprises 14 residues. V was pared by 0 bases and J by 7 bases, with 11 bases between. The CDR3 nucleotides read TGTGCCAGCAGCTTAGCGCCGGGAGACAATACGCAGTATTTT. It encodes CASSLAPGDNTQYF.

The V and J genes are TRBV7-2 and TRBJ1-1; a weak D match, TRBD1 (6 bases). The CDR3 spans 15 residues. Germline CDR1 reads SGHTA; CDR2 reads FQGNSA. Deletions cut 2 bases from V and 1 base from J, with 11 bases between. The DNA for the CDR3 is TGTGCCAGCAGCTTACCCTTGACAGGGAACACTGAAGCTTTCTTT. Translation gives CASSLPLTGNTEAFF. Full variable domain (remainder filled in from reference TRBV7-2 and TRBJ1-1): GAGVSQSPSNKVTEKGKDVELRCDPISGHTALYWYRQSLGQGLEFLIYFQGNSAPDKSGLPSDRFSAERTGGSVSTLTIQRTQQEDSAVYLCASSLPLTGNTEAFFGQGTRLTVV.

V gene TRBV2 combines with J gene TRBJ2-6; D not certain. V was pared by 3 bases and J by 0 bases, with 9 bases between. Germline V lookup: CDR1 SNHLY, CDR2 FYNNEI. There are 16 residues in the CDR3. DNA of the CDR3: TGTGCCAGCAGTGAGGCTTGGGGCTCTGGGGCCAACGTCCTGACTTTC. Its protein product is CASSEAWGSGANVLTF.

This clone appeared a single time. This chain uses TRBV18 with TRBJ2-7; TRBD2 agrees at 10 bases. V shed 1 base and J 2 bases; nucleotides not matched to a gene: 2. This CDR3 is built from 15 residues. Germline CDR1 and CDR2: KGHSH and LQKENI. CDR3 bases: TGTGCCAGCTCACCACAAACTAGCGGGGCCTACGAGCAGTACTTC. Its translation: CASSPQTSGAYEQYF.

Concerning this clone itself: Other DNA sequences in the same sample also yield this CDR3. This sequence joins TRBV27 and TRBJ2-7; 8 positions agree with TRBD1. The V gene's germline CDR1 is MNHEY and CDR2 SMNVEV (reference sequence). J was trimmed by 4 bases and V by 2 bases; bases with no gene match: 1. The CDR3 covers 13 residues. The CDR3 reads CASSLDRGYEQYF. The CDR3 DNA reads as TGTGCCAGCAGTTTAGACAGGGGATACGAGCAGTACTTC.

The chain has TRBV5-1 and TRBJ2-1; D uncertain. In germline, CDR1 is SGHRS, CDR2 YFSETQ. The CDR3 is 13 amino acids. Trimming removed 1 base at V and 10 bases at J, with 12 bases between. The CDR3 DNA reads TGCGCCAGCAGCTTGACTTCTCTGAACGAGCAGTTCTTC. Protein: CASSLTSLNEQFF.

The gene calls are TRBV5-1 and TRBJ2-7; TRBD2 might be the D (5 bases). The CDR3 has 17 amino acids. V dropped 0 bases and J dropped 2 bases, with 18 bases sitting between them. The germline CDR1 and CDR2 sequences are SGHRS and YFSETQ. CDR3 sequence (DNA): TGCGCCAGCAGCTTGGGCCCCTCTGGAGCGGCAGCCTACGAGCAGTACTTC. The encoded protein is CASSLGPSGAAAYEQYF.

The chain recombines TRBV7-2 with TRBJ2-7; no reliable D call. CDR1 is SGHTA, CDR2 FQGNSA, per germline. This CDR3 contains 14 residues. The V end lost 4 bases, the J end lost 3 bases, and 13 bases lay between the germline ends. CDR3 sequence: CASSYYADNYEQYF. The CDR3 DNA reads as TGTGCCAGCAGCTATTACGCCGATAACTACGAGCAGTACTTC.